This T cell receptor beta chain was recorded in a study of blood T cell repertoires in COVID-19. Study as a whole: Samples taken during acute and convalescent COVID-19 were collected in the United States, Italy and Spain. From T cells, B-cell-depleted T cells, or PBMCs came the material, which was cDNA or gDNA.

Sequencing used immunoSEQ multiplex PCR; TCRdb keeps in-frame clones, though not all of them. The data contain fewer than 350,000 clones, less than 85% of them singletons. V was cut by 4 bases and J by 0 bases, with 9 bases left in between. CDR1 and CDR2 from the germline V gene are MGHRA and YSYEKL. The CDR3 extends over 14 amino acids. Each participant's cohort was designated according to participant-reported clinical history. The chain combines TRBV4-1 with TRBJ1-1; tentative D call: TRBD1 (6 bases). The sample was PBMCs or T cells enriched from blood (not recorded which). This TCR was sampled from a woman between 25 and 40 years old who had been exposed to COVID-19. The CDR3 DNA follows: TGCGCCAGCAGCCCCTCAGGGGTGAACACTGAAGCTTTCTTT. It yields the protein CASSPSGVNTEAFF.